These 9 T cell receptor beta chains came from one sample sequenced in a study of blood T cell repertoires in COVID-19. Sequencing used immunoSEQ multiplex PCR; TCRdb keeps in-frame clones, though not all of them. Of under 200,000 clones listed, approximately 86% are singletons. Sample: peripheral blood. All receptors derive from a woman older than 75 with COVID-19, enrolled during active disease.

This chain joins TRBV6-6 and TRBJ2-7; 7 nucleotides match TRBD2. The V gene's germline CDR1 is MNHNY and CDR2 SVGAGI (reference sequence). The CDR3 totals 14 residues. V lost 4 bases and J lost 4; bases outside the gene matches: 7. The DNA for the CDR3 is TGTGCCAGCAGTTCGGTAGGGAGGGGATACGAGCAGTACTTC. It is translated as CASSSVGRGYEQYF.

The chain carries TRBV5-1 and TRBJ2-7; D is perhaps TRBD1 (6 bases). V lost 4 bases and J lost 2, with 16 bases in between. The germline gives CDR1 SGHRS, CDR2 YFSETQ. The CDR3 extends over 15 amino acids. The CDR3 DNA sequence: TGCGCCAGCAGCCCGACCCCGGGACAAGCCTACGAGCAGTACTTC. Translating gives CASSPTPGQAYEQYF.

The rearrangement links TRBV11-2 to TRBJ2-7; 10 bases fit TRBD1. V lost 4 bases and J lost 3; bases outside the gene matches: 9. The length of the CDR3 is 16 residues. Germline assignment: CDR1 SGHAT and CDR2 FQNNGV. Here the CDR3 DNA reads TGTGCCAGCAGCTCACTGCGGGGGGACAGGGGCTACGAGCAGTACTTC. It is translated as CASSSLRGDRGYEQYF.

The V gene is TRBV28, the J gene TRBJ2-7, with TRBD1 as a possible D gene (5 bases). From germline, CDR1 is MDHEN and CDR2 SYDVKM. V shed 5 bases and J shed 4 bases, with 18 bases lying between them. This CDR3 has 15 residues. The CDR3 sequence is CASSPTFVGAYEQYF. The CDR3, as DNA: TGTGCCAGCAGTCCCACCTTCGTAGGGGCTTACGAGCAGTACTTC.

V gene TRBV5-1 combines with J gene TRBJ2-2, with TRBD2 matching over 7 bases. V shed 5 bases and J 1 base; nucleotides not matched to a gene: 5. The CDR3 spans 15 residues. CDR1 and CDR2 (germline): SGHRS, YFSETQ. CDR3: CASRLLAENTGELFF. The CDR3 region has the DNA TGCGCCAGCAGACTCCTAGCGGAGAACACCGGGGAGCTGTTTTTT.

The chain combines TRBV20-1 with TRBJ2-7; D is unresolved. The CDR3 covers 11 residues. V was cut by 3 bases and J by 5 bases, with 8 bases left in between. The V gene's germline CDR1 is DFQATT and CDR2 SNEGSKA (reference sequence). The CDR3, as DNA: TGCAGTGCTAGTCAAAGCCACGAGCAGTACTTC. Translating it yields CSASQSHEQYF.

This rearrangement joins TRBV20-1 to TRBJ1-2; perhaps TRBD1 as D (6 bases). V lost 6 bases and J 7 bases, leaving 9 bases between the germline ends. The CDR3 totals 10 residues. Germline loops: CDR1 DFQATT, CDR2 SNEGSKA (reference sequence). CDR3 coding DNA: TGCAGTGCCACAGGGTTTGGCTACACCTTC. Amino acids: CSATGFGYTF.

The chain recombines TRBV28 with TRBJ1-1, with TRBD1 matching over 8 bases. The CDR3 contains 14 residues. Germline lookup yields CDR1 MDHEN and CDR2 SYDVKM. V was pared by 5 bases and J by 2 bases, with 4 bases of the junction left unmatched. The CDR3 loop reads CASSTGQGNTEAFF. In DNA form, the CDR3 reads TGTGCCAGCAGTACCGGACAGGGTAACACTGAAGCTTTCTTT.

This rearrangement joins TRBV6-5 to TRBJ2-7, with 11 positions matching TRBD2. V shed 6 bases, J shed 7 bases, and the junction held 11 bases outside the gene matches. The CDR3 runs to 15 residues. Germline V CDR1 and CDR2: MNHEY, SVGAGI. CDR3 in amino acids: CASRKPGLAVSEQYF. CDR3 bases: TGTGCCAGCAGGAAGCCGGGACTAGCGGTTTCTGAGCAGTACTTC.